This T cell receptor (beta chain) is from a study of blood T cells in healthy people across ages. CDR3 length: 16 residues. The ends lost 5 bases at V and 4 bases at J; junction bases unmatched: 10. CDR1 and CDR2 (germline): MNHEY, SVGEGT. A sample-barcoded 5' primer and a J-beta primer mix were used in a second PCR of about 7 to 12 cycles. All cDNA molecules were each tagged by a template-switch adaptor with 12 random nucleotides. TCRdb processed the 5' RACE reads anew with MiXCR; each CDR3 protein has one entry. The sample includes roughly 680,000 distinct CDR3 sequences, about 52% of them seen just once. Samples each yielded at least 5 micrograms of total RNA. Study-level findings and limits: Unsorted PBMC material precluded a definitive naive versus antigen-experienced comparison.

This clonotype has only a few counts. Its antigen is still unknown. The sequencing input was blood. The sequence came from a woman aged 55-69 years in good health. This chain connects TRBV6-2 or TRBV6-3 to TRBJ2-5; 10 nucleotides match TRBD2. The CDR3 sequence is CASSPTLTSGTETQYF. CDR3 nucleotides: TGTGCCAGCAGTCCGACCCTCACTAGCGGGACAGAGACCCAGTACTTC.